A single sample is the source of the 10 T cell receptor beta chains below, sequenced in a study of OX40 agonist ivuxolimab in advanced cancers. TCRdb keeps only in-frame clones here, not all; method: immunoSEQ multiplex PCR. The sample carries some 150,000 clones, about nine tenths recorded once. Sequencing used CD4+ or CD8+ T cells sorted from blood, obtained in a trial of the OX40 agonist ivuxolimab. These receptors were taken from an adult with an advanced solid tumor such as melanoma, head and neck, liver or kidney cancer.

This rearrangement joins TRBV18 to TRBJ1-2; TRBD1 aligns across 8 bases. The CDR3 contains 18 residues. Germline V gene data show CDR1 as KGHSH and CDR2 as LQKENI. With V trimmed by 6 bases and J by 0 bases, 15 bases remained unmatched. The CDR3 sequence: CASSLGQGTHPTNYGYTF. The CDR3 bases are TGTGCCAGCTCCCTTGGACAGGGCACACACCCAACTAACTATGGCTACACCTTC.

The rearrangement uses TRBV27 and TRBJ2-7, with TRBD2 as a possible D gene (6 bases). Germline V gives CDR1 MNHEY, CDR2 SMNVEV (reference sequence). The CDR3 has 17 residues. V shed 3 bases and J shed 9 bases, with 27 bases lying between them. The CDR3 DNA follows: TGTGCCAGCAGTTTCAGTAGTAGGAACTCTAGGGCTAGCGTGCAGTACTTC. This sequence encodes CASSFSSRNSRASVQYF.

The CDR3 DNA follows: TGTGCCAGCAGTTACTCGATTTCAGAGGTCTACGAGCAGTACTTC. This gives the protein CASSYSISEVYEQYF. The rearrangement joins TRBV6-5 to TRBJ2-7, with D unresolved. V lost 0 bases and J lost 3, with 12 bases in between. In germline, CDR1 is MNHEY, CDR2 SVGAGI. The CDR3 totals 15 residues.

The gene calls are TRBV9 and TRBJ2-1, with a tentative D call TRBD1 (6 bases). CDR1 and CDR2 from the germline V gene are SGDLS and YYNGEE. The V and J ends lost 0 bases and 13 bases respectively, with 11 bases between them. The CDR3 totals 12 residues. The CDR3 here is CASSVGDTEQFF. The CDR3 bases are TGTGCCAGCAGCGTAGGGGACACGGAACAGTTCTTC.

This sequence joins TRBV28 and TRBJ2-3, with 7 nucleotides matching TRBD2. Looked up from germline, CDR1 is MDHEN and CDR2 is SYDVKM. Trimming removed 3 bases from V and 3 bases from J; junction bases left unmatched: 3. CDR3 length: 14 residues. This chain's CDR3 is CASSFGRETDTQYF. For the CDR3, the DNA is TGTGCCAGCAGTTTTGGGAGGGAAACAGATACGCAGTATTTT.

This chain links TRBV7-8 with TRBJ2-4; possible D gene TRBD2, 5 bases. V was trimmed by 7 bases and J by 7 bases, leaving 20 bases between them. The CDR3 totals 15 residues. Germline V gives CDR1 SGHVS, CDR2 FQNEAQ. CDR3 DNA: TGTGCCAGCATCGGGCGGCGAGGGTCGCGGAACATTCAGTACTTC. This codes for CASIGRRGSRNIQYF. The full variable domain, its missing parts supplied by reference TRBV7-8 and TRBJ2-4, is GAGVSQSPRYKVAKRGQDVALRCDPISGHVSLFWYQQALGQGPEFLTYFQNEAQLDKSGLPSDRFFAERPEGSVSTLKIQRTQQEDSAVYLCASIGRRGSRNIQYFGAGTRLSVL.

This chain joins TRBV7-8 and TRBJ1-1; D unresolved. The V end lost 4 bases, the J end lost 10 bases, and 22 bases lay between the germline ends. The CDR3 consists of 15 residues. The germline gives CDR1 SGHVS, CDR2 FQNEAQ. CDR3 nucleotide sequence: TGTGCCAGCAGCTCCCCAGCGAACGGGCCCGGCCGAGCTTTCTTT. It encodes CASSSPANGPGRAFF. Drawing the rest from reference TRBV7-8 and TRBJ1-1, the complete variable domain is GAGVSQSPRYKVAKRGQDVALRCDPISGHVSLFWYQQALGQGPEFLTYFQNEAQLDKSGLPSDRFFAERPEGSVSTLKIQRTQQEDSAVYLCASSSPANGPGRAFFGQGTRLTVV.

Notes on this clone: The junction does not match germline at one end; this may be a read error. The V gene is TRBV2, the J gene TRBJ1-4, with D unclear. The CDR3 extends over 14 amino acids. Germline V gene data show CDR1 as SNHLY and CDR2 as FYNNEI. The CDR3, as DNA: TGTGCCAGCAGCGAAGCGCTCCGTTCCTTAAAACTGTTTTTT. Protein product: CASSEALRSLKLFF.

This clone occurred a few times. The junction shows a germline mismatch at one end, possibly a read error. The chain links TRBV7-2 to TRBJ1-1; perhaps TRBD1 as D (6 bases). The CDR3 extends over 14 amino acids. The germline V gene has CDR1 SGHTA and CDR2 FQGNSA. CDR3 region: CGIKQGQMNTEAFF. CDR3 DNA: TGCGGCATAAAACAGGGCCAGATGAACACTGAAGCTTTCTTT.

As to this clone: Other nucleotide sequences from this sample produce the same CDR3. The chain employs TRBV19 and TRBJ1-2; possibly TRBD1 for D (5 bases). V was cut by 5 bases and J by 2 bases, with 12 bases left in between. There are 14 residues in the CDR3. Germline lookup yields CDR1 LNHDA and CDR2 SQIVND (reference sequence). CDR3 nucleotides: TGTGCCAGTAGTCCCAGGGAAGACAACTATGGCTACACCTTC. Protein: CASSPREDNYGYTF.